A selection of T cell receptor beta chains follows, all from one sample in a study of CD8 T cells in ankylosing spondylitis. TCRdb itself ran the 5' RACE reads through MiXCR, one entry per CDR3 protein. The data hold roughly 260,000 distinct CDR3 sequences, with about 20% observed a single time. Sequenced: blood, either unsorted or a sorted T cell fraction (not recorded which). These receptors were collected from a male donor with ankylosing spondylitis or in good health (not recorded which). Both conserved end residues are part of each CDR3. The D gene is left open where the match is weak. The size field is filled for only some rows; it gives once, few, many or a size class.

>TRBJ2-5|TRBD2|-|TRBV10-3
TGTGCCATCAGCGTAGCGGGAGGACCACAAGAGACCCAGTACTTC
CAISVAGGPQETQYF
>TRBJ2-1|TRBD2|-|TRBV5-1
TGCGCCAGCAGCTTCGGACTAGCGGGACCCCTAGCATTGGAGCAGTTCTTC
CASSFGLAGPLALEQFF
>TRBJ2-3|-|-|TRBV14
TGTGCCAGCAGCCAAGTAGAGCCCACAGATACGCAGTATTTT
CASSQVEPTDTQYF
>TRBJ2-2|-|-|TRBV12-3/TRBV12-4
TGTGCCAGCAGGGGTAAAGCGGAGCTGTCAGGGGAGCTGTTTTTT
CASRGKAELSGELFF
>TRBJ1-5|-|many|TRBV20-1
TGCAGTGCTAGCCCCAGGGTAGCCAATCAGCCCCAGCATTTT
CSASPRVANQPQHF
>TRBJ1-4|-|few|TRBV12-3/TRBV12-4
TGTGCCAGCAGTTTTCGGGGGAGGATCGATGAAAAACTGTTTTTT
CASSFRGRIDEKLFF
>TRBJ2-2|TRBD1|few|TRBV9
TGTGCCAGCAGCGTAGGTCAGGGGGCCTCGGGGGAGCTGTTTTTT
CASSVGQGASGELFF
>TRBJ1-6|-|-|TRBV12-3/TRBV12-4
TGTGCCAGCAGCCCCTGGCCACTGGCCCTCCACTTT
CASSPWPLALHF
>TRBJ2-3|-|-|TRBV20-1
TGCAGTGCTAGAGATCGGGGGTCACAGATACGAGGGGGTGGGGCGCAGTATTTT
CSARDRGSQIRGGGAQYF
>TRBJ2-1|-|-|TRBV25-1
TGTGCCAGCAGTGAATCTCATACTTCTCTCTCGGATGAGCAGTTCTTC
CASSESHTSLSDEQFF
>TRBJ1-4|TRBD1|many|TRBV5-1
TGCGCCAGCAGCTTCCGGGACAGCTTTAATGAAAAACTGTTTTTT
CASSFRDSFNEKLFF